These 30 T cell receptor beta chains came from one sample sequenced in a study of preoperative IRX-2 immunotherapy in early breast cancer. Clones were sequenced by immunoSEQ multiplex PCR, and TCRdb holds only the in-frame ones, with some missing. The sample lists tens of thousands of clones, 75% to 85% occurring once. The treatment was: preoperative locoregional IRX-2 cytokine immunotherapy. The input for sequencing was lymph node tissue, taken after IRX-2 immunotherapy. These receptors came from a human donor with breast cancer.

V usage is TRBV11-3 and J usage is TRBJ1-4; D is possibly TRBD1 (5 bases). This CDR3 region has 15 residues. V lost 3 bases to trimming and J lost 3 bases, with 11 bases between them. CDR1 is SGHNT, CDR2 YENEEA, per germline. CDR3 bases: TGTGCCAGCAGCTTCAGTGGGGCCGCTAATGAAAAACTGTTTTTT. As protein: CASSFSGAANEKLFF.

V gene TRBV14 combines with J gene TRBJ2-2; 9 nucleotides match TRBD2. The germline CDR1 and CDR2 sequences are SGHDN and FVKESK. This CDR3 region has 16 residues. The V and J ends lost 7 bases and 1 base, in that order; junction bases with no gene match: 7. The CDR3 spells CASTKGLARNTGELFF. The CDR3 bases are TGTGCCAGCACCAAAGGACTAGCGAGGAACACCGGGGAGCTGTTTTTT.

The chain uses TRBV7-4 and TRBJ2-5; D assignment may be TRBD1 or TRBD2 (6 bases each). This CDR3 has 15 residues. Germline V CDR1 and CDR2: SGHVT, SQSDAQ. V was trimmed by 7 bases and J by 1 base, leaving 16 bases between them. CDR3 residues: CASIPVGGLQETQYF. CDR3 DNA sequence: TGTGCCAGCATCCCCGTTGGGGGGCTCCAAGAGACCCAGTACTTC.

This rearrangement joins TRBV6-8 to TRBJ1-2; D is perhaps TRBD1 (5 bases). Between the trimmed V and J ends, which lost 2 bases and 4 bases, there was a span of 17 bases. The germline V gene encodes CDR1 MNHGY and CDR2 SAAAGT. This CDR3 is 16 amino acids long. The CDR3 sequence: CASSYTFNRDRYGYTF. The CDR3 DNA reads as TGTGCCAGCAGTTACACATTTAACCGGGACCGCTATGGCTACACCTTC.

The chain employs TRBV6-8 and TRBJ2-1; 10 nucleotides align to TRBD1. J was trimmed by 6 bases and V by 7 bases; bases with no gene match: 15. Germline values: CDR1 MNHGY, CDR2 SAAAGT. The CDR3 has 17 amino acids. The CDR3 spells CASTDGGGRQGANEQFF. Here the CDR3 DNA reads TGTGCCAGCACCGACGGAGGGGGAAGACAGGGGGCCAATGAGCAGTTCTTC.

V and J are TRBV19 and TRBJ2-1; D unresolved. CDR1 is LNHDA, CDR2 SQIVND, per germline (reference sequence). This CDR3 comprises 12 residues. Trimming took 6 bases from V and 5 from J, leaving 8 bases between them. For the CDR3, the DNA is TGTGCCAGTAGAGCGCTTAACAATGAGCAGTTCTTC. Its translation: CASRALNNEQFF.

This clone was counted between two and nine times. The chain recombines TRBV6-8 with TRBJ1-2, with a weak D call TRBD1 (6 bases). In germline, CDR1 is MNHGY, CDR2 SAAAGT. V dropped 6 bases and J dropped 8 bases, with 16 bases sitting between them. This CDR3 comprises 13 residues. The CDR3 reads CASSPGGASGYTF. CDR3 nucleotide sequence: TGTGCCAGCAGCCCCGGGGGGGCCTCGGGCTACACCTTC.

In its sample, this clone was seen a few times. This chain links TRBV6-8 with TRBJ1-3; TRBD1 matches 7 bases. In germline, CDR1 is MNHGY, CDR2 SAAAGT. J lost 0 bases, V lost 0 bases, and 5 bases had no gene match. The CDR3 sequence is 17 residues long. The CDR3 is CASSYSGQVSSGNTIYF. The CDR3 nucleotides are TGTGCCAGCAGTTACTCTGGACAGGTCAGCTCTGGAAACACCATATATTTT.

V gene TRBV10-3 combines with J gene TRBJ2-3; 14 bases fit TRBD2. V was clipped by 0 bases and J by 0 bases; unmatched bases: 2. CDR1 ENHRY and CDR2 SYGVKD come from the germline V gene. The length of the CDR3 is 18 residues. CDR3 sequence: CAISESTSGGASTDTQYF. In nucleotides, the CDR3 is TGTGCCATCAGTGAGTCGACTAGCGGGGGGGCTAGCACAGATACGCAGTATTTT.

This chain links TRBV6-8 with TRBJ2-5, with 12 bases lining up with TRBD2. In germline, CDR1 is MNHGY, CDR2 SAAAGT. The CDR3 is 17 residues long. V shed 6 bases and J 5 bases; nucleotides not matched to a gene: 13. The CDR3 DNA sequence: TGTGCCAGCAGGGGGGGACTAGCGGGCTACATTGGGGAGACCCAGTACTTC. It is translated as CASRGGLAGYIGETQYF.

CDR3 sequence: CASSFLPTGRTYEQYF. For the CDR3, the DNA is TGTGCCAGCAGTTTTTTGCCCACAGGGCGCACCTACGAGCAGTACTTC. V usage is TRBV28 and J usage is TRBJ2-7; tentative D call: TRBD1 (6 bases). The CDR3 extends over 16 amino acids. Trimming cost V 3 bases and J 2 bases, with 17 bases left between them. The germline CDR1 and CDR2 sequences are MDHEN and SYDVKM.

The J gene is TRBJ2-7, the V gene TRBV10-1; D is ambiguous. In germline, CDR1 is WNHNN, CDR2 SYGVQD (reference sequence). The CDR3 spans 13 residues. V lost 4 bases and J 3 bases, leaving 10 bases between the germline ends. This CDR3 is CASSGGGFYEQYF. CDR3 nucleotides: TGCGCCAGCAGTGGAGGTGGATTCTACGAGCAGTACTTC.

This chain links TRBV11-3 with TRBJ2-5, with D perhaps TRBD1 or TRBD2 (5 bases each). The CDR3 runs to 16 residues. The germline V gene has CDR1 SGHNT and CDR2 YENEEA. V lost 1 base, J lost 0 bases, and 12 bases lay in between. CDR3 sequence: CASSLGPGRHQETQYF. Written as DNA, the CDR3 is TGTGCCAGCAGCTTAGGGCCGGGACGGCACCAAGAGACCCAGTACTTC.

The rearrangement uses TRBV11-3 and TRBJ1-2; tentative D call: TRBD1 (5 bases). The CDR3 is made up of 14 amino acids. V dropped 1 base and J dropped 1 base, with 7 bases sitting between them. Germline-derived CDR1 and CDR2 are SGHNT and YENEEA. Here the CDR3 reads CASSLVGDNYGYTF. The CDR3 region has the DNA TGTGCCAGCAGCTTAGTGGGGGATAACTATGGCTACACCTTC.

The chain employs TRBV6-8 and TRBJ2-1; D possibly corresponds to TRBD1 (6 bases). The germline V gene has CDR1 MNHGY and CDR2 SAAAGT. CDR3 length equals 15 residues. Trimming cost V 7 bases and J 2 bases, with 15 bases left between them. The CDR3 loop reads CASTQQGWPYNEQFF. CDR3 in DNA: TGTGCCAGCACTCAACAGGGTTGGCCCTACAATGAGCAGTTCTTC.

The CDR3 protein is CSVEDQGTSGPYF. The CDR3 nucleotides read TGCAGCGTTGAAGATCAAGGGACTAGCGGTCCGTACTTC. The rearrangement links TRBV29-1 to TRBJ2-5; TRBD2 matches 11 bases. Germline loops: CDR1 SQVTM, CDR2 ANQGSEA. After removal of 0 bases from V and 13 bases from J, the junction contained 7 bases not matched to a gene. The CDR3 runs 13 residues.

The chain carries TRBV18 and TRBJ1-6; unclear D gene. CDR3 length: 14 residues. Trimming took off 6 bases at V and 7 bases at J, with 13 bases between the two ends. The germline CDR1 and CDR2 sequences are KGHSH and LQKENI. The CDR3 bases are TGTGCCAGCTCGCCTCCTAATGGGAATTCACCCCTCCACTTT. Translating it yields CASSPPNGNSPLHF.

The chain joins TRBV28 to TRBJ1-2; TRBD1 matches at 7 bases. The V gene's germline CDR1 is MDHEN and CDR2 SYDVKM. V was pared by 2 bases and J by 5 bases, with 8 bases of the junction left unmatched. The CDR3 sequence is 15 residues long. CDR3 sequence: CASSLPLTGTYGYTF. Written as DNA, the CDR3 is TGTGCCAGCAGTTTACCCCTGACAGGGACTTATGGCTACACCTTC.

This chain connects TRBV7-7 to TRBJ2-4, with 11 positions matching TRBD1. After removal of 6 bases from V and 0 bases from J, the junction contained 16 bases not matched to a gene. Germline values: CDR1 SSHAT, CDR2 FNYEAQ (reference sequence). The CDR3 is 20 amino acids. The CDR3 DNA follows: TGTGCCAGCAGTGGAATGGACAGGGGGCGAGTAAGTGTAGCCAAAAACATTCAGTACTTC. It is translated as CASSGMDRGRVSVAKNIQYF.

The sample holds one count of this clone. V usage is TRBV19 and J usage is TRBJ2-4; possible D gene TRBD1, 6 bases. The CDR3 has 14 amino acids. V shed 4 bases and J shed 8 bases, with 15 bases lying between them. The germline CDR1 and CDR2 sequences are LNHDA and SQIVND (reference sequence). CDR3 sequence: CASSKQGVGDIQYF. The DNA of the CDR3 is TGTGCCAGTAGTAAACAGGGTGTGGGGGACATTCAGTACTTC.

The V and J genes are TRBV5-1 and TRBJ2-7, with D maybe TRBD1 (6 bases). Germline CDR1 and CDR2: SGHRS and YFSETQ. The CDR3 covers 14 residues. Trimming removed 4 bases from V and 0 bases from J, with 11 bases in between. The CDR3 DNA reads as TGCGCCAGCAGCAGACAGGAGGCCTCCTACGAGCAGTACTTC. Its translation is CASSRQEASYEQYF.

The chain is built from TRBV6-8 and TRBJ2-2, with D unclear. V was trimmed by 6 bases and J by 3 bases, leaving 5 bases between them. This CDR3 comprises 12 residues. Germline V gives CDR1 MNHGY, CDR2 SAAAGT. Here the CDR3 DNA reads TGTGCCAGCAGGACTTACACCGGGGAGCTGTTTTTT. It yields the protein CASRTYTGELFF.

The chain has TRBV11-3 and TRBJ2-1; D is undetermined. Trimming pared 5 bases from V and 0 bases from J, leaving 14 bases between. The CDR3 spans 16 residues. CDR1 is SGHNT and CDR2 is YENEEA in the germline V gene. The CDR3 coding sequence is TGTGCCAGCAGCCCAATAGGTGAGAGCTCCTACAATGAGCAGTTCTTC. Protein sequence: CASSPIGESSYNEQFF. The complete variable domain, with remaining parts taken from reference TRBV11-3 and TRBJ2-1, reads EAGVVQSPRYKIIEKKQPVAFWCNPISGHNTLYWYLQNLGQGPELLIRYENEEAVDDSQLPKDRFSAERLKGVDSTLKIQPAELGDSAVYLCASSPIGESSYNEQFFGPGTRLTVL.

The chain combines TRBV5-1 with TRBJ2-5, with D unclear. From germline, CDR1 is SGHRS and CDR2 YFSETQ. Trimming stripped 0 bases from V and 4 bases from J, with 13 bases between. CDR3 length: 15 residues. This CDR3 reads CASSLVSGLLETQYF. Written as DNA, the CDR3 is TGCGCCAGCAGCTTGGTTTCCGGGTTGTTAGAGACCCAGTACTTC.

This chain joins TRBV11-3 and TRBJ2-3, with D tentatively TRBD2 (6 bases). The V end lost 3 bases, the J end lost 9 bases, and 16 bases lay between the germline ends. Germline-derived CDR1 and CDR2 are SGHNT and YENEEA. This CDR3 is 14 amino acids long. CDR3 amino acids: CASSLGDPGVTQYF. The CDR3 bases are TGTGCCAGCAGCTTGGGAGACCCGGGGGTCACGCAGTATTTT. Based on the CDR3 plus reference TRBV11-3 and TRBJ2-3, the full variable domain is EAGVVQSPRYKIIEKKQPVAFWCNPISGHNTLYWYLQNLGQGPELLIRYENEEAVDDSQLPKDRFSAERLKGVDSTLKIQPAELGDSAVYLCASSLGDPGVTQYFGPGTRLTVL.

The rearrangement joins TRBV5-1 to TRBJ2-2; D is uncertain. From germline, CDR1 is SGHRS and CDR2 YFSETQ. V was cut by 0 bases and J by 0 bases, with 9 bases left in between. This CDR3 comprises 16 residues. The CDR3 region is CASSLEVFANTGELFF. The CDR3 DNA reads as TGCGCCAGCAGCTTGGAAGTGTTTGCGAACACCGGGGAGCTGTTTTTT.

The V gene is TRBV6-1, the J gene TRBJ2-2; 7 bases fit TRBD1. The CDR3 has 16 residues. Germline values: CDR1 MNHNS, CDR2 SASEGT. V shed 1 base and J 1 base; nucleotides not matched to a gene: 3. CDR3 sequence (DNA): TGTGCCAGCAGTGAAGGACAGGGAAGGAACACCGGGGAGCTGTTTTTT. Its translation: CASSEGQGRNTGELFF.

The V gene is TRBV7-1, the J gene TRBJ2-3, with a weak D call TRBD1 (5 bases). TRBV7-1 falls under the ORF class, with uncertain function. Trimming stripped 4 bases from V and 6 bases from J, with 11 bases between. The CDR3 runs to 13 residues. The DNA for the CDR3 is TGTGCCAGCAGCTTAGAAGGGGTGGATACGCAGTATTTT. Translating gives CASSLEGVDTQYF.

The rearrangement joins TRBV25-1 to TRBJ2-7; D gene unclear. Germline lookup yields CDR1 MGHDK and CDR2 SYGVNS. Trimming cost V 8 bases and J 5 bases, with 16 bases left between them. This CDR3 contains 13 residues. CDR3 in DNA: TGTGCCAGCGCTTCGTTTGTGTCCGACGAGCAGTACTTC. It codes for CASASFVSDEQYF.

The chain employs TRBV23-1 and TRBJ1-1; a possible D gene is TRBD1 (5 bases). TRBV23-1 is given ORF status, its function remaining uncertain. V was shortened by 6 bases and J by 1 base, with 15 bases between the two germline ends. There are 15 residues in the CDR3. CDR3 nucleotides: TGCGCCAGCAGCCAAGACCGGGGCGGGAACACTGAAGCTTTCTTT. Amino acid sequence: CASSQDRGGNTEAFF.